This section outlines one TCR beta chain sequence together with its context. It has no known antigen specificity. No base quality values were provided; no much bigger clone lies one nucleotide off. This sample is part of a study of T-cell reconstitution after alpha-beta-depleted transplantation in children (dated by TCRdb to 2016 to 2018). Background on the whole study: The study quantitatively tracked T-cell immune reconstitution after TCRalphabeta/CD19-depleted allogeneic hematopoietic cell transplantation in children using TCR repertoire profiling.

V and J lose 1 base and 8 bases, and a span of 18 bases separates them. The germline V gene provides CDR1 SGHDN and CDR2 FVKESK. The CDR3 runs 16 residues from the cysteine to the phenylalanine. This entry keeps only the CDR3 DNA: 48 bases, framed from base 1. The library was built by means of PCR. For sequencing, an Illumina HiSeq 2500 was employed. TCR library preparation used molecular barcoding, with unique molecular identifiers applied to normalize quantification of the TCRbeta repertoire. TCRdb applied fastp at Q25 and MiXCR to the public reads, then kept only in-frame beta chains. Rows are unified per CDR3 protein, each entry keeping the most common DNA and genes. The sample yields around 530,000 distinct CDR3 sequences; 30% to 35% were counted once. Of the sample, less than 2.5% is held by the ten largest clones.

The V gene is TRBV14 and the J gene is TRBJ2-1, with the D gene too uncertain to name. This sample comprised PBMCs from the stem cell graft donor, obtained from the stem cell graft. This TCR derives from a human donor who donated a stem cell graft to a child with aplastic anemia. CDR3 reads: CASSQGPGLTWDEQFF. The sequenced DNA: TGTGCCAGCAGCCAAGGGCCAGGTCTTACGTGGGATGAGCAGTTCTTC.